The entry that follows covers one T cell receptor beta chain sequence. Its antigen is unknown. Trimming cost V 7 bases and J 6 bases; bases outside gene matches: 7. The CDR3 length is 15 residues. The data belong to a study of T-cell reconstitution after alpha-beta-depleted transplantation in children. Regarding the study as a whole: T-cell numbers and diversity, one year after transplant, stemmed largely from T cells that were newly produced. Reportedly, roughly two months post-transplant, alpha-beta T cells arose from several hundred expanded graft clones.

A library of TCRbeta sequences, prepared with unique molecular identifiers, was generated. TCRdb reanalysed the PCR reads using MiXCR and keeps one entry per CDR3 protein. The table includes 700,000 to 950,000 distinct CDR3 sequences, roughly 15% detected once. The origin of this receptor is a male patient younger than 18 who had a stem cell transplant for acute lymphoblastic leukemia, so the T cells may come from the graft donor. The V call is TRBV12-3 or TRBV12-4, the J call TRBJ2-1; TRBD2 agrees at 12 bases. The sample here was PBMCs, mostly from graft donor cells, taken 360 days after TCRalphabeta/CD19-depleted stem cell transplant. Here the CDR3 reads CASTLTSGRPNEQFF. In DNA form, the CDR3 reads TGTGCCAGCACCCTGACTAGCGGGAGACCCAATGAGCAGTTCTTC.